This T cell receptor (beta chain) was identified in a study of blood T cell dynamics during melanoma immunotherapy. The wider study: First-line therapy was either pembrolizumab or nivolumab with ipilimumab for metastatic melanoma.

Generated by immunoSEQ multiplex PCR, the TCRdb table keeps only in-frame clones and is missing some. The data hold about 18,000 clones, with roughly 92% observed a single time. V lost 6 bases, J lost 5 bases, and 3 bases stayed unmatched. The CDR3 contains 14 residues. The germline V gene encodes CDR1 MNHEY and CDR2 SVGAGI. Time point described: pre-treatment baseline. Apart from a couple of fast progressors, RECIST 1.1 response was judged 12 weeks post-infusion. Prior systemic cancer therapy, immunosuppressant use and other active malignancies excluded patients. V usage is TRBV6-5 and J usage is TRBJ1-4; the match to TRBD1 covers 10 bases. Source: blood, taken from a patient treated with checkpoint blockade. The clonotype originates from a human donor with melanoma. CDR3 protein: CASRGTGANEKLFF. DNA for the CDR3: TGTGCCAGCAGGGGGACAGGGGCAAATGAAAAACTGTTTTTT.